This TCR beta chain comes out of a study of early T cells in non-severe SARS-CoV-2 infection. The sample holds many counts of this clonotype. A single record per CDR3 protein comes from TCRdb applying MiXCR to the 5' RACE reads. This table holds some 28,000 distinct CDR3 sequences, 9.5% to 10% found once. Trimming took 5 bases from V and 1 from J, leaving 12 bases between them. The CDR3 has 15 amino acids. The chain couples TRBV12-3 or TRBV12-4 to TRBJ1-5; D is possibly TRBD1 (5 bases). Sequencing input: whole blood. The source of this sequence is an adult who was a healthcare worker with PCR-confirmed SARS-CoV-2 infection or an uninfected control (not recorded which). CDR3 DNA sequence: TGTGCCAGCAGTCCGCAGGGAGGGAGCAATCAGCCCCAGCATTTT. Translation: CASSPQGGSNQPQHF.